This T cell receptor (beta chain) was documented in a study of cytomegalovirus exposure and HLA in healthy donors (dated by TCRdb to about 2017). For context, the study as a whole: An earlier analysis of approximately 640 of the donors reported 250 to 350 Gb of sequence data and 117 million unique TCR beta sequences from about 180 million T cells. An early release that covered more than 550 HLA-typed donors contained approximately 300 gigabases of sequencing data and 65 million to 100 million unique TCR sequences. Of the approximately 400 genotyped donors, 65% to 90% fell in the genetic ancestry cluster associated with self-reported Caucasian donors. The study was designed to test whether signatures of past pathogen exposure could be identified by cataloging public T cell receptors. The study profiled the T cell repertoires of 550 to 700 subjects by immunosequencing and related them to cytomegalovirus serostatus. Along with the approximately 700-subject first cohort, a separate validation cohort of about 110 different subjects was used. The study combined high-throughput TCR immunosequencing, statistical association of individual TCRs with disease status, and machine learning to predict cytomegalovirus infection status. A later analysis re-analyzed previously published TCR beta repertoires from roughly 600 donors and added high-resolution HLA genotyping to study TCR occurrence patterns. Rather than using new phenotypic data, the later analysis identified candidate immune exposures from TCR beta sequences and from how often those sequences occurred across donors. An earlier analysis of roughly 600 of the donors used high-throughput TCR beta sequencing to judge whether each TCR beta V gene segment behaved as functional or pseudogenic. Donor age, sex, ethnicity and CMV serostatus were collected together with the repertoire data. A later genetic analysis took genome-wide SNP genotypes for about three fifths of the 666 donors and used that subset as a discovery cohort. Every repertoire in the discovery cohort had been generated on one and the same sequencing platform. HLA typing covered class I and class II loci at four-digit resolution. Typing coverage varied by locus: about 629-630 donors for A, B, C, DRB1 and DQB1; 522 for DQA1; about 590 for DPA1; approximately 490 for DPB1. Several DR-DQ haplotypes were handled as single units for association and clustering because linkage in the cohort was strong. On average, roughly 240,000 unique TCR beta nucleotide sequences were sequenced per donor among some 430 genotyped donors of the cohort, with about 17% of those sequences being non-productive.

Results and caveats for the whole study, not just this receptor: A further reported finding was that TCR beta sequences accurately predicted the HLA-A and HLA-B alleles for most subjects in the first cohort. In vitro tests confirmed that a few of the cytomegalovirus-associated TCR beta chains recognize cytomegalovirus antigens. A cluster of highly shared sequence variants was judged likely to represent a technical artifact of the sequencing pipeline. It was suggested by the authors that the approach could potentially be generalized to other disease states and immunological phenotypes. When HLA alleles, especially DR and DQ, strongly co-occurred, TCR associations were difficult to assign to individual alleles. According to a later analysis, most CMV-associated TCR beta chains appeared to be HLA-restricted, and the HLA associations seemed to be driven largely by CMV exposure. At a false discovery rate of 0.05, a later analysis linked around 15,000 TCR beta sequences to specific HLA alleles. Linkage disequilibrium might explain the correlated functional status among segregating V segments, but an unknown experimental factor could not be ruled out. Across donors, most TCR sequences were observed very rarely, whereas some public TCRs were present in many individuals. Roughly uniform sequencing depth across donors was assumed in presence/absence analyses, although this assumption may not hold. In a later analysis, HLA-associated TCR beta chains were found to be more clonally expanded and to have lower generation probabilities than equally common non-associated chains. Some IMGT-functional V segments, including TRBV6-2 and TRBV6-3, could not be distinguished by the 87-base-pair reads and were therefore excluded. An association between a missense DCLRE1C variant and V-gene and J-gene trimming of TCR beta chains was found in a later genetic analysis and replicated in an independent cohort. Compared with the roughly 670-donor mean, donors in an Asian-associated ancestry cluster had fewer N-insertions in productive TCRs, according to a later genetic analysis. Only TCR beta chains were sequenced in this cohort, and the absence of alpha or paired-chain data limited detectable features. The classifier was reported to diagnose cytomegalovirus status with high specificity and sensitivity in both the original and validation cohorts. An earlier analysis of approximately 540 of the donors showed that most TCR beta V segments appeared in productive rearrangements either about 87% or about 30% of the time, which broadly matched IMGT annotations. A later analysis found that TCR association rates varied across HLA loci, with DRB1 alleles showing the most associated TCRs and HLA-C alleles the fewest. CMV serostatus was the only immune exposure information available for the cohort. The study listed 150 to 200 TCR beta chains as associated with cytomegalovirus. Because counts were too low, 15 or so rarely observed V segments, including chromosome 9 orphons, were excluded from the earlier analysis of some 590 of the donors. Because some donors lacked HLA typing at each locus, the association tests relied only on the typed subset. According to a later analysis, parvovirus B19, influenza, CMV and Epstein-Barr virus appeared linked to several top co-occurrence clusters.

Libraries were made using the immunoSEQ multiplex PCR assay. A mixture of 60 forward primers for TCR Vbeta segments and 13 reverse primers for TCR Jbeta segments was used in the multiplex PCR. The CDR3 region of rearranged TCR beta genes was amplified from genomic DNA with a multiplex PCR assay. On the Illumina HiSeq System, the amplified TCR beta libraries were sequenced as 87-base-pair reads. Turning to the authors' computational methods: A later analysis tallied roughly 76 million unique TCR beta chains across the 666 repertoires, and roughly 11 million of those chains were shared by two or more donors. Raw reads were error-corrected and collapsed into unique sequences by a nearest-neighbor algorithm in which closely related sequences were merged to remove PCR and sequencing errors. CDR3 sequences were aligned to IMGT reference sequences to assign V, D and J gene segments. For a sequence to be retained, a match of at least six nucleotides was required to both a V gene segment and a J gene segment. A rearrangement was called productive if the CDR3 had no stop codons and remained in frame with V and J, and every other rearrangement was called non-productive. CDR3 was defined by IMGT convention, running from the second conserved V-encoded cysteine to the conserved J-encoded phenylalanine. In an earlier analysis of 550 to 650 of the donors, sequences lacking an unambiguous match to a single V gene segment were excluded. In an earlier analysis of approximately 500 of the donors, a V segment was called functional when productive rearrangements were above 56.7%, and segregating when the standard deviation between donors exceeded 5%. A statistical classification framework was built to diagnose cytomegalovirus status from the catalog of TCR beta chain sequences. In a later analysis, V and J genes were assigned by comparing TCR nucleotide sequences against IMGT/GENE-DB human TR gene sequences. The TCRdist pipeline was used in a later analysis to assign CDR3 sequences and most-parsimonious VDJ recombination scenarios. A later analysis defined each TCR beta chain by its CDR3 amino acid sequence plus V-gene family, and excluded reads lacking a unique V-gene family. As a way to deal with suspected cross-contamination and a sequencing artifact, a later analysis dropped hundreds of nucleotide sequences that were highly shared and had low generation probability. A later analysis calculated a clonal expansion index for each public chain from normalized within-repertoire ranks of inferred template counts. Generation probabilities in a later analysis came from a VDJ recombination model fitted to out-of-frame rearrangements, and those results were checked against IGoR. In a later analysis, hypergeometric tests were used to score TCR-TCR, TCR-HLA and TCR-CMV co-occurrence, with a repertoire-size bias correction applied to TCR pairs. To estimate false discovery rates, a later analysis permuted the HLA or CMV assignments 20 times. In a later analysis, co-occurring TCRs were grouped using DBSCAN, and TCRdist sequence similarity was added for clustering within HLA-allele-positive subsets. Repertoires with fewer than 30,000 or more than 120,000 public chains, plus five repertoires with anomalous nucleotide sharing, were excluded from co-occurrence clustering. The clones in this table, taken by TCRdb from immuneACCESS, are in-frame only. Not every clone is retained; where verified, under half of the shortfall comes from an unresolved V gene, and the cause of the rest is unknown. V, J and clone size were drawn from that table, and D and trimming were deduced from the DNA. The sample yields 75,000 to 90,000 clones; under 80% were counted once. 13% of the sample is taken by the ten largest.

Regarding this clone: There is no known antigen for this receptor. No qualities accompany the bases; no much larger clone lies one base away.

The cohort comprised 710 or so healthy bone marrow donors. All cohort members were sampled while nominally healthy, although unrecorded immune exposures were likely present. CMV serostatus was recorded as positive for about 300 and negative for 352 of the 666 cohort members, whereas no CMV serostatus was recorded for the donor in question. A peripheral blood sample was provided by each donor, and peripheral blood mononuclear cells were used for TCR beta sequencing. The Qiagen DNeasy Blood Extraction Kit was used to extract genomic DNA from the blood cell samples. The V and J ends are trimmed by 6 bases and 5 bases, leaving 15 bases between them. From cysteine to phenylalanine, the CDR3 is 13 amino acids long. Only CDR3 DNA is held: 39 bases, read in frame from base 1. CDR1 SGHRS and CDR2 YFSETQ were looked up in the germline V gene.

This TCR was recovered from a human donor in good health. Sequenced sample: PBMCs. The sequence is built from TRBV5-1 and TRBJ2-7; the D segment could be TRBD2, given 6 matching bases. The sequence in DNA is TGCGCCAGCACCCCATGGGGGGACGACGAGCAGTACTTC. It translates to CASTPWGDDEQYF. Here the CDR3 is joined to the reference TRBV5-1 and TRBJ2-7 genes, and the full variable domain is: KAGVTQTPRYLIKTRGQQVTLSCSPISGHRSVSWYQQTPGQGLQFLFEYFSETQRNKGNFPGRFSGRQFSNSRSEMNVSTLELGDSALYLCASTPWGDDEQYFGPGTRLTVT.